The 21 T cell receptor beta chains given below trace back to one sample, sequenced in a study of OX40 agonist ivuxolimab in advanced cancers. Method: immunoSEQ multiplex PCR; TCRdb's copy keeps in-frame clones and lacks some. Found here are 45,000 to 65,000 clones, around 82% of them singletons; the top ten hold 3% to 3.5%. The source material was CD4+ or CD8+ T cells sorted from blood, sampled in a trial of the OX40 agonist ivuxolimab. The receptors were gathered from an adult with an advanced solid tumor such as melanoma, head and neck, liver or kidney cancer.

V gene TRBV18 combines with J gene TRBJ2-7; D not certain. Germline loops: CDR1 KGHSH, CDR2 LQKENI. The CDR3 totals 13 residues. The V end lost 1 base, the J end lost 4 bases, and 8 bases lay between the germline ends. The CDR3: CASSPLAQYEQYF. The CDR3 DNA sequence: TGTGCCAGCTCACCACTGGCCCAGTACGAGCAGTACTTC.

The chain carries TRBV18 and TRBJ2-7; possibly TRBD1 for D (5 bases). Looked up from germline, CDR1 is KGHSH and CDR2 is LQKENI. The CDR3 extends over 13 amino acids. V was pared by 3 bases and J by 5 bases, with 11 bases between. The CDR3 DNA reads TGTGCCAGCTCACCCCAGGGTCCCCACGAGCAGTACTTC. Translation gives CASSPQGPHEQYF.

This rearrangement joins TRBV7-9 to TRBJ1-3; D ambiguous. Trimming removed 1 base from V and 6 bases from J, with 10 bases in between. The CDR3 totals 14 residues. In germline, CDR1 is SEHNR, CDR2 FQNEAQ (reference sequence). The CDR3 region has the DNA TGTGCCAGCAGCTTAGGTCGTATGTCAAACACCATATATTTT. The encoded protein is CASSLGRMSNTIYF.

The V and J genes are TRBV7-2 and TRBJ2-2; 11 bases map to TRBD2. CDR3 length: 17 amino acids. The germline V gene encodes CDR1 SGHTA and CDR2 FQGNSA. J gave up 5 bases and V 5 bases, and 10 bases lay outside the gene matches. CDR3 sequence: CASSTIAGGRRTGELFF. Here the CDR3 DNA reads TGTGCCAGCAGCACGATAGCGGGGGGGCGTCGGACCGGGGAGCTGTTTTTT.

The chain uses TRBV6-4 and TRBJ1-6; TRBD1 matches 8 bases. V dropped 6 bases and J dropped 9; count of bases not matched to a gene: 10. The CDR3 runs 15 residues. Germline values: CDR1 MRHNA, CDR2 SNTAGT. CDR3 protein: CASSEAQGARSPLHF. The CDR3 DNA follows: TGTGCCAGCAGCGAGGCCCAGGGGGCTCGTTCACCCCTCCACTTT.

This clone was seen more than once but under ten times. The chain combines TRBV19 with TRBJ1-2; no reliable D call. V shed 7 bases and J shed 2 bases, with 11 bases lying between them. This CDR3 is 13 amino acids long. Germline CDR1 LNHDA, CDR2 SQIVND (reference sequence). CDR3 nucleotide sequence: TGTGCCAGTAACCGCGGGCGGAACTATGGCTACACCTTC. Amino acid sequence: CASNRGRNYGYTF.

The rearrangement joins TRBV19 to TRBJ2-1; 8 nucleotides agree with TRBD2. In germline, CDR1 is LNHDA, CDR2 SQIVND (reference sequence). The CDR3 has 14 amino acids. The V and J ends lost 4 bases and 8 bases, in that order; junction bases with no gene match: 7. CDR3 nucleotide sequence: TGTGCCAGTAGTAGGCGGGGGGCCAGCGATGAGCAGTTCTTC. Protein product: CASSRRGASDEQFF.

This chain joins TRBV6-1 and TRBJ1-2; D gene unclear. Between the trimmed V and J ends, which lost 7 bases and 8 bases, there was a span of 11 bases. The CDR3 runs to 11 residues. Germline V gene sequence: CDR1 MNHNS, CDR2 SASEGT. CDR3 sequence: CASTLGYGYTF. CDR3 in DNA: TGTGCCAGCACCCTAGGGTACGGCTACACCTTC.

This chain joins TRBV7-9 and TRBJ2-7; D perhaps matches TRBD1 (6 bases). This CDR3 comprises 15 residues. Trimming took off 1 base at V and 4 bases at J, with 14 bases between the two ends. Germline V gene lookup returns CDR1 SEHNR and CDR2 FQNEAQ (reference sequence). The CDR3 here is CASSLGARGLYEQYF. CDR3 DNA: TGTGCCAGCAGCTTAGGCGCCAGGGGTTTATACGAGCAGTACTTC.

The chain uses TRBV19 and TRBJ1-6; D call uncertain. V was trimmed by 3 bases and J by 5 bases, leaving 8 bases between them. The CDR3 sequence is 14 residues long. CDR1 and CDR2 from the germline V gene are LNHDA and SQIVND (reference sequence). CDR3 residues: CASSIRLNNSPLHF. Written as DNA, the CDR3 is TGTGCCAGTAGTATCCGCCTAAATAATTCACCCCTCCACTTT. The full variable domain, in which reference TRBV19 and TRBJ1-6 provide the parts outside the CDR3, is DGGITQSPKYLFRKEGQNVTLSCEQNLNHDAMYWYRQDPGQGLRLIYYSQIVNDFQKGDIAEGYSVSREKKESFPLTVTSAQKNPTAFYLCASSIRLNNSPLHFGNGTRLTVT.

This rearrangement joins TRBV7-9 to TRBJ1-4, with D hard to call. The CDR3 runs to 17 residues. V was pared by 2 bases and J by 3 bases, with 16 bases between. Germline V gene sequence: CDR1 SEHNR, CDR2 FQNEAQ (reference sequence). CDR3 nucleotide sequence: TGTGCCAGCAGCTTATCCCCTGGACTTACCGCTAATGAAAAACTGTTTTTT. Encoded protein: CASSLSPGLTANEKLFF. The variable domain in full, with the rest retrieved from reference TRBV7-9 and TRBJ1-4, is DTGVSQNPRHKITKRGQNVTFRCDPISEHNRLYWYRQTLGQGPEFLTYFQNEAQLEKSRLLSDRFSAERPKGSFSTLEIQRTEQGDSAMYLCASSLSPGLTANEKLFFGSGTQLSVL.

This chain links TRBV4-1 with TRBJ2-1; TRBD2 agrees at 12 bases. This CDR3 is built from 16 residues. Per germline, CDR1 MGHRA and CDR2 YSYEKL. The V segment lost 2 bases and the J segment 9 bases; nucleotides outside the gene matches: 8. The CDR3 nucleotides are TGCGCCAGCAGCCAACCAACTAGCGGGGGGTTCACTGAGCAGTTCTTC. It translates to CASSQPTSGGFTEQFF.

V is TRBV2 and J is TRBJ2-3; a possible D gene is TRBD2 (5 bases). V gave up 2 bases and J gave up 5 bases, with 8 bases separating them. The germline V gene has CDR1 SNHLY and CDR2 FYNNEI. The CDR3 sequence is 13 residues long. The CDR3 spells CASSEWAGDTQYF. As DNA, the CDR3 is TGTGCCAGCAGTGAATGGGCGGGAGATACGCAGTATTTT.

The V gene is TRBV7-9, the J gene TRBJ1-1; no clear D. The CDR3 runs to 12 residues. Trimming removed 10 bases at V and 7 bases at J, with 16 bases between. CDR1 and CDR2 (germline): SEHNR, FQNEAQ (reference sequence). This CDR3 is CATRGGSVEAFF. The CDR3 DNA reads TGTGCCACCCGAGGAGGATCTGTTGAAGCTTTCTTT.

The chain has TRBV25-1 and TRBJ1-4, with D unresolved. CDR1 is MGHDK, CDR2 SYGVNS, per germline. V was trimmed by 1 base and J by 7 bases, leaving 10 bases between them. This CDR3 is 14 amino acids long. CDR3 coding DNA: TGTGCCAGCAGTGAATCACGAGTTGCTGAAAAACTGTTTTTT. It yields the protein CASSESRVAEKLFF.

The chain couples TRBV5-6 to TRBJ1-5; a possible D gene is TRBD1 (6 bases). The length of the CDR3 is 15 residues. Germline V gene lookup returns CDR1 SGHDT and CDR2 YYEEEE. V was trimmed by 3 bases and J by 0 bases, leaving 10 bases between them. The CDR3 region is CASSYRGTSNQPQHF. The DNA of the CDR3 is TGTGCCAGCAGCTATAGGGGGACTAGCAATCAGCCCCAGCATTTT.

The CDR3 reads CASSLRSGIQETQYF. CDR3 coding DNA: TGTGCCAGCAGCTTGAGATCGGGGATCCAAGAGACCCAGTACTTC. V gene TRBV5-6 combines with J gene TRBJ2-5, with D possibly TRBD2 on 5 matching bases. This CDR3 spans 15 amino acids. Trimming removed 1 base from V and 1 base from J, with 11 bases in between. CDR1 SGHDT and CDR2 YYEEEE come from the germline V gene.

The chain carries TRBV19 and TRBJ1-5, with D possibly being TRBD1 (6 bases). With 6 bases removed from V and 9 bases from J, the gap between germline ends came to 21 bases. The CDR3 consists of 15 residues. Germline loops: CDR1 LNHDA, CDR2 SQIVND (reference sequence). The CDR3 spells CASRRTVALGGPQHF. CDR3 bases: TGTGCCAGTAGAAGGACAGTCGCGCTCGGGGGGCCCCAGCATTTT.

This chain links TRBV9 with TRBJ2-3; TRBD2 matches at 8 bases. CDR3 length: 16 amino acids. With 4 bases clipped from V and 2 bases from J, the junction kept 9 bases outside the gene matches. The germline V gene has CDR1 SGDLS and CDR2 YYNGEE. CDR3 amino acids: CASSTRAGEHTDTQYF. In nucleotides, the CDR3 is TGTGCCAGCAGCACCCGAGCGGGGGAACACACAGATACGCAGTATTTT.

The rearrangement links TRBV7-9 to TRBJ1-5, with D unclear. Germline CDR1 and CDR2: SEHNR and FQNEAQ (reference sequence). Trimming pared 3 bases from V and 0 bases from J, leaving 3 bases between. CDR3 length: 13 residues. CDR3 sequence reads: CASSFTSNQPQHF. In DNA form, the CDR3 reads TGTGCCAGCAGCTTCACTAGCAATCAGCCCCAGCATTTT.

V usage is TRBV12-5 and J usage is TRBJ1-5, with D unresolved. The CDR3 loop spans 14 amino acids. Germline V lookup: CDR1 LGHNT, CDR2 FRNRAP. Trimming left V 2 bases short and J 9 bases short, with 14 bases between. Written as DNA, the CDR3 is TGTGCTAGTGGTTTGAATGAGTTCTCTCTGCCCCAGCATTTT. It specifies CASGLNEFSLPQHF. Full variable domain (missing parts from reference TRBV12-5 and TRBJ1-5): DARVTQTPRHKVTEMGQEVTMRCQPILGHNTVFWYRQTMMQGLELLAYFRNRAPLDDSGMPKDRFSAEMPDATLATLKIQPSEPRDSAVYFCASGLNEFSLPQHFGDGTRLSIL.